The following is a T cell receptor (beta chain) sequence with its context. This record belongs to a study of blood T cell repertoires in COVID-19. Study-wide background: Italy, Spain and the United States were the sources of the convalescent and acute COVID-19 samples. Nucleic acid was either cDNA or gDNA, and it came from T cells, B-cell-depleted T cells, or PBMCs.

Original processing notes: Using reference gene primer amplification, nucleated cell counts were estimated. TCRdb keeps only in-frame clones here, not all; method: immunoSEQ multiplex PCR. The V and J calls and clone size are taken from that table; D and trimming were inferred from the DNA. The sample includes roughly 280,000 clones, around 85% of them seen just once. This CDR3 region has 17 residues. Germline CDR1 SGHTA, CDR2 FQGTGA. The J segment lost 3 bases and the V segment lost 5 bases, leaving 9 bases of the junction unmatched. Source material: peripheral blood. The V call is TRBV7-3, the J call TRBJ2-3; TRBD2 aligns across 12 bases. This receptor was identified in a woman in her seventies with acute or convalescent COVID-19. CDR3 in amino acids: CASSRYTSGGRTDTQYF. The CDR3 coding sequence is TGTGCCAGCAGCCGGTATACTAGCGGGGGGCGGACAGATACGCAGTATTTT. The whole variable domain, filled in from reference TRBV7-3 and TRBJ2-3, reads GAGVSQTPSNKVTEKGKYVELRCDPISGHTALYWYRQSLGQGPEFLIYFQGTGAADDSGLPNDRFFAVRPEGSVSTLKIQRTERGDSAVYLCASSRYTSGGRTDTQYFGPGTRLTVL.